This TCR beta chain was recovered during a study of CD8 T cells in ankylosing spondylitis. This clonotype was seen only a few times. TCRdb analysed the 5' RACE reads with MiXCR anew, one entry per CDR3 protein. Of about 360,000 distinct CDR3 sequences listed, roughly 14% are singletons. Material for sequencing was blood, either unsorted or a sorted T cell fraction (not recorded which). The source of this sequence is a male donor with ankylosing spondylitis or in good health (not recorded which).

DNA of the CDR3: TGTGCCAGCAGCCAAAAAAAAAACATTCAGTACTTC. Residues: CASSQKKNIQYF. This chain uses TRBV4-2 with TRBJ2-4, with D hard to call. V lost 2 bases and J lost 4, with 3 bases in between. CDR1 LGHNA and CDR2 YNFKEQ come from the germline V gene. The CDR3 is made up of 12 amino acids.